This is a list of T cell receptor beta chains from one sample in a study of shared clonotypes between healthy human individuals. Measured with immunoSEQ multiplex PCR; TCRdb has only the in-frame clones, and not every one. This table holds some 2,000,000 clones, 95% found once. The material sequenced was naive CD4+ T cells sorted from blood. The receptors derive from a young man in good health. CDR3s include the opening cysteine and the closing phenylalanine or tryptophan. The order of the fields is D gene, J gene, V gene, clone size, CDR3 protein, CDR3 DNA. A D gene is named only where the DNA matches it firmly. Clone size is not always given. Where it is, it says once, few, many or a class for expanded clones.

D gene: TRBD1
J gene: TRBJ2-3
V gene: TRBV28
clone size: NA
CDR3 protein: CATRLGQGTDTQYF
CDR3 DNA: TGTGCCACCCGATTAGGACAGGGTACAGATACGCAGTATTTT

D gene: NA
J gene: TRBJ1-1
V gene: TRBV5-4
clone size: once
CDR3 protein: CASSLGRVATEAFF
CDR3 DNA: TGTGCCAGCAGCTTAGGACGGGTAGCCACTGAAGCTTTCTTT

D gene: NA
J gene: TRBJ1-5
V gene: TRBV4-3
clone size: NA
CDR3 protein: CASSQGEYQPQHF
CDR3 DNA: TGCGCCAGCAGCCAAGGGGAATATCAGCCCCAGCATTTT

D gene: TRBD1
J gene: TRBJ1-1
V gene: TRBV7-2
clone size: NA
CDR3 protein: CASSHGQENTEAFF
CDR3 DNA: TGTGCCAGCAGTCACGGACAGGAGAACACTGAAGCTTTCTTT

D gene: NA
J gene: TRBJ1-3
V gene: TRBV30
clone size: NA
CDR3 protein: CAWSEGARGNTIYF
CDR3 DNA: TGTGCCTGGAGTGAAGGGGCTAGAGGAAACACCATATATTTT

D gene: NA
J gene: TRBJ2-7
V gene: TRBV6-4
clone size: NA
CDR3 protein: CASSEEDLGEQYF
CDR3 DNA: TGTGCCAGCAGTGAAGAGGACTTGGGCGAGCAGTACTTC

D gene: TRBD2
J gene: TRBJ2-3
V gene: TRBV5-1
clone size: NA
CDR3 protein: CASSIGLADATDTQYF
CDR3 DNA: TGCGCCAGCAGCATCGGACTAGCGGACGCCACAGATACGCAGTATTTT

D gene: TRBD2
J gene: TRBJ2-7
V gene: TRBV2
clone size: NA
CDR3 protein: CASSVPSMTSGVTYEQYF
CDR3 DNA: TGTGCCAGCAGTGTCCCCAGTATGACTAGCGGGGTCACCTACGAGCAGTACTTC

D gene: TRBD1
J gene: TRBJ2-1
V gene: TRBV18
clone size: once
CDR3 protein: CASSPETGYYNEQFF
CDR3 DNA: TGTGCCAGCTCACCGGAGACAGGGTATTACAATGAGCAGTTCTTC

D gene: TRBD1
J gene: TRBJ2-7
V gene: TRBV7-2
clone size: NA
CDR3 protein: CASSTILRTGGSYEQYF
CDR3 DNA: TGTGCCAGCAGCACAATCCTTCGGACAGGGGGCTCCTACGAGCAGTACTTC

D gene: NA
J gene: TRBJ2-1
V gene: TRBV6-1
clone size: NA
CDR3 protein: CAVTGLGGLSEQFF
CDR3 DNA: TGTGCCGTCACGGGGCTGGGTGGGTTGAGTGAGCAGTTCTTC

D gene: TRBD1
J gene: TRBJ2-3
V gene: TRBV11-2
clone size: NA
CDR3 protein: CASSEGTVGQGTQYF
CDR3 DNA: TGTGCCAGCAGCGAGGGGACGGTGGGACAGGGTACGCAGTATTTT

D gene: TRBD2
J gene: TRBJ2-5
V gene: TRBV28
clone size: NA
CDR3 protein: CASSLLAGDETQYF
CDR3 DNA: TGTGCCAGCAGTCTACTAGCGGGAGACGAGACCCAGTACTTC

D gene: NA
J gene: TRBJ2-7
V gene: TRBV9
clone size: NA
CDR3 protein: CASSRSVMAAGHEQYF
CDR3 DNA: TGTGCCAGCAGTCGTAGTGTGATGGCGGCAGGGCACGAGCAGTACTTC

D gene: TRBD2
J gene: TRBJ2-1
V gene: TRBV5-1
clone size: NA
CDR3 protein: CASSLEGTSGREDEQFF
CDR3 DNA: TGCGCCAGCAGCTTGGAAGGGACTAGCGGGAGGGAGGATGAGCAGTTCTTC

D gene: NA
J gene: TRBJ1-1
V gene: TRBV30
clone size: NA
CDR3 protein: CAWSVHGNTEAFF
CDR3 DNA: TGTGCCTGGAGTGTACATGGGAACACTGAAGCTTTCTTT

D gene: NA
J gene: TRBJ2-1
V gene: TRBV6-1
clone size: NA
CDR3 protein: CASRGLFYNEQFF
CDR3 DNA: TGTGCCAGCAGGGGACTTTTCTACAATGAGCAGTTCTTC

D gene: TRBD1
J gene: TRBJ1-3
V gene: TRBV28
clone size: NA
CDR3 protein: CASSKQGEGNTIYF
CDR3 DNA: TGTGCCAGCAGCAAACAGGGGGAAGGAAACACCATATATTTT

D gene: NA
J gene: TRBJ2-1
V gene: TRBV7-7
clone size: once
CDR3 protein: CASSLDQGGDNEQFF
CDR3 DNA: TGTGCTAGCAGCTTAGATCAAGGCGGTGACAATGAGCAGTTCTTC

D gene: NA
J gene: TRBJ2-1
V gene: TRBV5-1
clone size: once
CDR3 protein: CASSLPSYNEQFF
CDR3 DNA: TGCGCCAGCAGCTTGCCTTCTTACAATGAGCAGTTCTTC

D gene: NA
J gene: TRBJ1-6
V gene: TRBV11-2
clone size: NA
CDR3 protein: CASAGSSYNSPLHF
CDR3 DNA: TGTGCCAGCGCCGGGAGCTCCTATAATTCACCCCTCCACTTT

D gene: NA
J gene: TRBJ2-7
V gene: TRBV5-8
clone size: NA
CDR3 protein: CASSRQVSSYEQYF
CDR3 DNA: TGTGCCAGCAGCCGGCAGGTCAGTTCCTACGAGCAGTACTTC

D gene: NA
J gene: TRBJ2-5
V gene: TRBV7-2
clone size: NA
CDR3 protein: CASSLVGGRWETQYF
CDR3 DNA: TGTGCCAGCAGCTTAGTGGGGGGGCGATGGGAGACCCAGTACTTC

D gene: NA
J gene: TRBJ1-3
V gene: TRBV6-6
clone size: once
CDR3 protein: CASSYPPAYSGNTIYF
CDR3 DNA: TGTGCCAGCAGTTACCCCCCAGCCTACTCTGGAAACACCATATATTTT

D gene: NA
J gene: TRBJ1-2
V gene: TRBV5-1
clone size: NA
CDR3 protein: CASSSDRVHGYTF
CDR3 DNA: TGCGCCAGCAGCTCAGACAGAGTCCATGGCTACACCTTC

D gene: TRBD1
J gene: TRBJ1-3
V gene: TRBV5-4
clone size: NA
CDR3 protein: CASSSMTGSTGNTIYF
CDR3 DNA: TGTGCCAGCAGCTCGATGACAGGGTCTACTGGAAACACCATATATTTT

D gene: TRBD2
J gene: TRBJ2-5
V gene: TRBV11-2
clone size: NA
CDR3 protein: CASSLRGLAGQETQYF
CDR3 DNA: TGTGCCAGCAGCTTAAGGGGACTAGCGGGCCAAGAGACCCAGTACTTC

D gene: NA
J gene: TRBJ1-4
V gene: TRBV5-1
clone size: NA
CDR3 protein: CASSLGVLGEKLFF
CDR3 DNA: TGCGCCAGCAGCTTGGGTGTTTTGGGTGAAAAACTGTTTTTT

D gene: NA
J gene: TRBJ2-5
V gene: TRBV5-1
clone size: NA
CDR3 protein: CASSPTGVQETQYF
CDR3 DNA: TGCGCCAGCAGCCCTACGGGGGTTCAAGAGACCCAGTACTTC

D gene: TRBD2
J gene: TRBJ2-1
V gene: TRBV7-2
clone size: NA
CDR3 protein: CASSLWRGAFF
CDR3 DNA: TGTGCCAGCAGCTTATGGCGGGGGGCCTTCTTC

D gene: NA
J gene: TRBJ2-7
V gene: TRBV9
clone size: NA
CDR3 protein: CASSVAFGEQQYF
CDR3 DNA: TGTGCCAGCAGCGTAGCCTTCGGGGAGCAGCAGTACTTC

D gene: TRBD2
J gene: TRBJ2-1
V gene: TRBV5-1
clone size: once
CDR3 protein: CASSPGGAGGYNEQFF
CDR3 DNA: TGCGCCAGCAGCCCCGGGGGAGCGGGGGGCTACAATGAGCAGTTCTTC

D gene: NA
J gene: TRBJ1-5
V gene: TRBV30
clone size: NA
CDR3 protein: CAWSPGANQPQHF
CDR3 DNA: TGTGCCTGGAGTCCCGGGGCTAATCAGCCCCAGCATTTT

D gene: NA
J gene: TRBJ2-3
V gene: TRBV7-9
clone size: NA
CDR3 protein: CASSPREGSTTDTQYF
CDR3 DNA: TGTGCCAGCAGCCCTCGGGAAGGGTCCACCACAGATACGCAGTATTTT

D gene: NA
J gene: TRBJ1-1
V gene: TRBV13
clone size: NA
CDR3 protein: CASSLRLQVNTEAFF
CDR3 DNA: TGTGCCAGCAGCTTAAGATTGCAGGTTAACACTGAAGCTTTCTTT